One and the same sample provided the 8 T cell receptor beta chains below, sequenced in a study of T cells in Graves' hyperthyroidism and ophthalmopathy. RNA transcripts yielded amplified TCR beta CDR3 regions. Primed by the HTBI set, a first-round RT-PCR was run on the TCR CDR3. TCRdb itself ran the multiplex PCR reads through MiXCR, one entry per CDR3 protein. This table holds some 580,000 distinct CDR3 sequences, more than 15% found once. The source material was blood. Source of these receptors: a woman aged 40 to 50 with Graves' ophthalmopathy.

This clonotype was counted many times. The chain couples TRBV7-3 to TRBJ2-1, with D possibly being TRBD2 (6 bases). There are 14 residues in the CDR3. CDR1 is SGHTA, CDR2 FQGTGA, per germline. The germline V and J ends were trimmed by 4 bases and 13 bases, with 20 bases remaining between them. The CDR3 reads CASSSSARDSSQFF. CDR3 nucleotide sequence: TGTGCCAGCAGCTCTAGCGCTCGGGACTCCTCCCAGTTCTTC.

This clonotype was detected a few times. This chain uses TRBV6-5 with TRBJ2-3, with TRBD1 matching over 8 bases. This CDR3 is built from 14 residues. Germline values: CDR1 MNHEY, CDR2 SVGAGI. Trimming removed 3 bases from V and 4 bases from J; junction bases left unmatched: 3. The CDR3 DNA sequence: TGTGCCAGCAGTTATCGGGACAGGTCAGATACGCAGTATTTT. Its translation: CASSYRDRSDTQYF.

This clonotype was seen many times. The chain is built from TRBV5-1 and TRBJ1-1, with D possibly TRBD1 on 5 matching bases. V lost 4 bases and J 4 bases, leaving 14 bases between the germline ends. The CDR3 loop spans 14 amino acids. CDR1 and CDR2 (germline): SGHRS, YFSETQ. CDR3 sequence reads: CASSRDPPATEAFF. The CDR3 bases are TGCGCCAGCAGCCGGGACCCTCCGGCCACTGAAGCTTTCTTT.

This clonotype was picked up many times. V usage is TRBV11-2 and J usage is TRBJ2-7, with D perhaps matching TRBD1 (5 bases). Germline assignment: CDR1 SGHAT and CDR2 FQNNGV. The CDR3 extends over 17 amino acids. V gave up 3 bases and J gave up 5 bases, with 23 bases separating them. CDR3 nucleotide sequence: TGTGCCAGCAGCTTCCCCGCCATAGTAGCAGGGTTGGACGAGCAGTACTTC. It specifies CASSFPAIVAGLDEQYF.

This clonotype came up a few times. V usage is TRBV7-6 and J usage is TRBJ2-1; 11 bases fit TRBD2. Trimming removed 1 base from V and 6 bases from J; junction bases left unmatched: 5. This CDR3 spans 16 amino acids. The germline V gene encodes CDR1 SGHVS and CDR2 FNYEAQ. The CDR3 protein is CASSLVLAGVFNEQFF. CDR3 nucleotide sequence: TGTGCCAGCAGCTTAGTACTAGCGGGAGTCTTCAATGAGCAGTTCTTC. The full variable domain, rest sourced from reference TRBV7-6 and TRBJ2-1, is GAGVSQSPRYKVTKRGQDVALRCDPISGHVSLYWYRQALGQGPEFLTYFNYEAQQDKSGLPNDRFSAERPEGSISTLTIQRTEQRDSAMYRCASSLVLAGVFNEQFFGPGTRLTVL.

This clonotype has at least ten counts. The J gene is TRBJ1-4, the V gene TRBV7-9; 8 positions agree with TRBD1. CDR1 is SEHNR and CDR2 is FQNEAQ in the germline V gene (reference sequence). The CDR3 has 15 residues. The V and J ends lost 6 bases and 7 bases, in that order; junction bases with no gene match: 10. This chain's CDR3 is CASSPGGTGGEKLFF. CDR3 DNA sequence: TGTGCCAGCAGTCCCGGGGGGACAGGCGGTGAAAAACTGTTTTTT. Supplemented by reference TRBV7-9 and TRBJ1-4, the full variable domain reads DTGVSQNPRHKITKRGQNVTFRCDPISEHNRLYWYRQTLGQGPEFLTYFQNEAQLEKSRLLSDRFSAERPKGSFSTLEIQRTEQGDSAMYLCASSPGGTGGEKLFFGSGTQLSVL.

The chain links TRBV20-1 to TRBJ2-1; D call uncertain. The CDR3 contains 16 residues. In germline, CDR1 is DFQATT, CDR2 SNEGSKA (reference sequence). The V gene lost 3 bases and the J gene lost 0 bases, with 15 bases spanning the gap. The CDR3 here is CSASGPGLGSYNEQFF. CDR3 nucleotides: TGCAGTGCTAGCGGGCCCGGTCTGGGCTCCTACAATGAGCAGTTCTTC.

The chain combines TRBV7-3 with TRBJ1-1; TRBD1 matches at 7 bases. V trimming: 5 bases; J trimming: 5 bases; junction bases outside the gene matches: 5. The CDR3 length is 13 residues. The germline V gene encodes CDR1 SGHTA and CDR2 FQGTGA. The CDR3 region has the DNA TGTGCCAGCAGCGCAGACAGGGAAACTGAAGCTTTCTTT. It specifies CASSADRETEAFF.